This is a list of T cell receptor beta chains from one sample in a study of blood T cell repertoires in COVID-19. The method was immunoSEQ multiplex PCR; TCRdb's version includes in-frame clones alone and lacks a portion of them. The table shows some 670,000 clones, with approximately 90% occurring only once. The sample comprised peripheral blood. The source of these receptors is a woman aged 18 to 35 with acute or convalescent COVID-19. Both conserved end residues are part of each CDR3. The D gene is left open where the match is weak. Rows may omit the clone size; those that give it use once, few, many or a size class.

d_gene: .
j_gene: TRBJ1-2
v_gene: TRBV27
abundance: once
CDR3nt: TGTGCCAGCAGTAATCAGGGCGAGTGGGGGGACTACACCTTC
CDR3aa: CASSNQGEWGDYTF

d_gene: .
j_gene: TRBJ2-1
v_gene: TRBV5-1
abundance: .
CDR3nt: TGCGCCAGCAGTATGGGAGACGGGCCGCGGAATGAGCAGTTCTTC
CDR3aa: CASSMGDGPRNEQFF

d_gene: .
j_gene: TRBJ1-3
v_gene: TRBV6-6
abundance: .
CDR3nt: TGTGCCAGTTCCCATGGAAACACCATATATTTT
CDR3aa: CASSHGNTIYF

d_gene: TRBD1
j_gene: TRBJ1-2
v_gene: TRBV27
abundance: .
CDR3nt: TGTGCCAGCAGTTCCGTTTTACAGGGGAACTATGGCTACACCTTC
CDR3aa: CASSSVLQGNYGYTF

d_gene: .
j_gene: TRBJ1-5
v_gene: TRBV12-5
abundance: .
CDR3nt: TGTGCTAGTGGTTTGGACAGGAATCAGCCCCAGCATTTT
CDR3aa: CASGLDRNQPQHF

d_gene: TRBD1
j_gene: TRBJ1-5
v_gene: TRBV9
abundance: .
CDR3nt: TGTGCCAGCAGCGTAGGGACAGGGAGCAATCAGCCCCAGCATTTT
CDR3aa: CASSVGTGSNQPQHF

d_gene: .
j_gene: TRBJ2-1
v_gene: TRBV11-3
abundance: .
CDR3nt: TGTGCCAGCAGCTTTAGGGGGAATGAGCAGTTCTTC
CDR3aa: CASSFRGNEQFF

d_gene: .
j_gene: TRBJ2-2
v_gene: TRBV10-3
abundance: once
CDR3nt: TGTGCCATCTTGGCAGGGGCCGGGGAGCTGTTTTTT
CDR3aa: CAILAGAGELFF

d_gene: .
j_gene: TRBJ2-7
v_gene: TRBV7-2
abundance: .
CDR3nt: TGTGCCAGCAGCTTTTATCAGGTTTCCTACGAGCAGTACTTC
CDR3aa: CASSFYQVSYEQYF

d_gene: TRBD1
j_gene: TRBJ1-1
v_gene: TRBV5-6
abundance: .
CDR3nt: TGTGCCAGCAGATTGGACAGGGCTAAATACACCAACACTGAAGCTTTCTTT
CDR3aa: CASRLDRAKYTNTEAFF

d_gene: .
j_gene: TRBJ1-6
v_gene: TRBV6-6
abundance: .
CDR3nt: TGTGCCAGCAGGAACCCGACGGGTAATTCACCCCTCCACTTT
CDR3aa: CASRNPTGNSPLHF

d_gene: .
j_gene: TRBJ2-3
v_gene: TRBV5-1
abundance: .
CDR3nt: TGCGCCAGCAGCTTAGGCGGGAACACAGATACGCAGTATTTT
CDR3aa: CASSLGGNTDTQYF

d_gene: .
j_gene: TRBJ1-2
v_gene: TRBV30
abundance: .
CDR3nt: TGTGCCTGGGGGGGGGCACGTGGCTACACCTTC
CDR3aa: CAWGGARGYTF

d_gene: TRBD2
j_gene: TRBJ2-3
v_gene: TRBV6-1
abundance: .
CDR3nt: TGTGCCAGCAGTGAAGAACTAGCGGGGGGGCCTGATACGCAGTATTTT
CDR3aa: CASSEELAGGPDTQYF

d_gene: .
j_gene: TRBJ2-7
v_gene: TRBV2
abundance: .
CDR3nt: TGTGCCAGCAGTGATGGCAGGGGGGTAAACGAGCAGTACTTC
CDR3aa: CASSDGRGVNEQYF

d_gene: .
j_gene: TRBJ1-3
v_gene: TRBV13
abundance: .
CDR3nt: TGTGCCAGCGCCGACCCTGGGACATCTGGAAACACCATATATTTT
CDR3aa: CASADPGTSGNTIYF

d_gene: .
j_gene: TRBJ2-3
v_gene: TRBV10-3
abundance: .
CDR3nt: TGTGCCATCAGCCTACGGGCAGATACGCAGTATTTT
CDR3aa: CAISLRADTQYF

d_gene: .
j_gene: TRBJ1-5
v_gene: TRBV9
abundance: once
CDR3nt: TGTGCCAGCAGCGGTCAAGGAGGGGTTGGTCAGCCCCAGCATTTT
CDR3aa: CASSGQGGVGQPQHF

d_gene: TRBD1
j_gene: TRBJ2-5
v_gene: TRBV7-6
abundance: .
CDR3nt: TGTGCCAGCAGCACTCGACAGGGGATGGGAGAGACCCAGTACTTC
CDR3aa: CASSTRQGMGETQYF

d_gene: TRBD1
j_gene: TRBJ2-7
v_gene: TRBV11-2
abundance: .
CDR3nt: TGTGCCAGCAGCTACGGGACAGGGAACTACGAGCAGTACTTC
CDR3aa: CASSYGTGNYEQYF

d_gene: .
j_gene: TRBJ1-5
v_gene: TRBV6-1
abundance: once
CDR3nt: TGTGCCAGCAGTGATACCCTTATAAATAACAGGGCTAGCAATCAGCCCCAGCATTTT
CDR3aa: CASSDTLINNRASNQPQHF

d_gene: .
j_gene: TRBJ1-2
v_gene: TRBV19
abundance: .
CDR3nt: TGTGCCAGTAGGACCTCAGGACACCTCTATGGCTACACCTTC
CDR3aa: CASRTSGHLYGYTF

d_gene: TRBD1
j_gene: TRBJ2-3
v_gene: TRBV7-2
abundance: once
CDR3nt: TGTGCCAGCAGCGCTACCGGGACAGGGTCCATGTTCGCACAAGATACGCAGTATTTT
CDR3aa: CASSATGTGSMFAQDTQYF

d_gene: TRBD1
j_gene: TRBJ2-7
v_gene: TRBV5-4
abundance: once
CDR3nt: TGTGCCAGCAGCGTCACCGGGACAGGGTACGAGCAGTACTTC
CDR3aa: CASSVTGTGYEQYF

d_gene: .
j_gene: TRBJ1-1
v_gene: TRBV21-1
abundance: .
CDR3nt: TGTGCCAGCAGCAAAGAAACAGGGGCGACGGCTTTCTTT
CDR3aa: CASSKETGATAFF

d_gene: .
j_gene: TRBJ1-4
v_gene: TRBV27
abundance: .
CDR3nt: TGTGCCAGCAGTTTAGGACTCATTGGGGAAAAACTGTTTTTT
CDR3aa: CASSLGLIGEKLFF

d_gene: .
j_gene: TRBJ1-2
v_gene: TRBV11-2
abundance: .
CDR3nt: TGTGCCAGCAGCTTAGTCGGGGGGGTCATTGATGGCTACACCTTC
CDR3aa: CASSLVGGVIDGYTF

d_gene: .
j_gene: TRBJ1-1
v_gene: TRBV7-9
abundance: .
CDR3nt: TGTGCCAGCAGCCGGGGATACACTGAAGCTTTCTTT
CDR3aa: CASSRGYTEAFF

d_gene: TRBD1
j_gene: TRBJ1-2
v_gene: TRBV18
abundance: .
CDR3nt: TGTGCCAGCTCACCCGGGACAGAAGCCTATGGCTACACCTTC
CDR3aa: CASSPGTEAYGYTF

d_gene: .
j_gene: TRBJ2-6
v_gene: TRBV7-2
abundance: .
CDR3nt: TGTGCCAGCAGCTCTCCCCCAGGGTACTCTGGGGCCAACGTCCTGACTTTC
CDR3aa: CASSSPPGYSGANVLTF

d_gene: TRBD1
j_gene: TRBJ2-5
v_gene: TRBV9
abundance: .
CDR3nt: TGTGCCAGCAGCCCCAGGGGACAGGGGAGAGGGCAAGAGACCCAGTACTTC
CDR3aa: CASSPRGQGRGQETQYF

d_gene: TRBD1
j_gene: TRBJ1-2
v_gene: TRBV6-4
abundance: .
CDR3nt: TGTGCCAGCAGTTTAGACGGGACAGGGTCTAATCCTGATGGCTACACCTTC
CDR3aa: CASSLDGTGSNPDGYTF

d_gene: TRBD1
j_gene: TRBJ2-7
v_gene: TRBV12-5
abundance: .
CDR3nt: TGTGCTAGTGGTTTCACGACTGCGAGACAGGGCACAGGCGAGCAGTACTTC
CDR3aa: CASGFTTARQGTGEQYF

d_gene: .
j_gene: TRBJ1-2
v_gene: TRBV2
abundance: .
CDR3nt: TGTGCCAGCCCCCCAGGCGAGCCTATTCAGGGCTACACCTTC
CDR3aa: CASPPGEPIQGYTF

d_gene: .
j_gene: TRBJ1-1
v_gene: TRBV6-1
abundance: .
CDR3nt: TGTGCCAGCAGTGAAGGTAAACGGGTTCCGAACACTGAAGCTTTCTTT
CDR3aa: CASSEGKRVPNTEAFF

d_gene: TRBD1
j_gene: TRBJ1-4
v_gene: TRBV19
abundance: .
CDR3nt: TGTGCCAGCAGACCGGAGGACAGGAGAGAAAAACTGTTTTTT
CDR3aa: CASRPEDRREKLFF

d_gene: .
j_gene: TRBJ1-2
v_gene: TRBV4-3
abundance: .
CDR3nt: TGCGCCAGCAGCCAAGATCTCGGGATTACCAACTATGGCTACACCTTC
CDR3aa: CASSQDLGITNYGYTF

d_gene: .
j_gene: TRBJ1-1
v_gene: TRBV5-4
abundance: .
CDR3nt: TGTGCCAGCAGCTCCGGACAGAACACTGAAGCTTTCTTT
CDR3aa: CASSSGQNTEAFF

d_gene: .
j_gene: TRBJ1-3
v_gene: TRBV4-3
abundance: .
CDR3nt: TGCGCCAGCAGCCAATCTCAGGGCTCTGGAAACACCATATATTTT
CDR3aa: CASSQSQGSGNTIYF

d_gene: TRBD1
j_gene: TRBJ2-2
v_gene: TRBV5-1
abundance: .
CDR3nt: TGCGCCAGCAGCTCGATACAGGGGACGGACGGGGAGCTGTTTTTT
CDR3aa: CASSSIQGTDGELFF

d_gene: .
j_gene: TRBJ2-1
v_gene: TRBV7-3
abundance: .
CDR3nt: TGTGCCAGCAGCTCTACTACCTACAATGAGCAGTTCTTC
CDR3aa: CASSSTTYNEQFF

d_gene: .
j_gene: TRBJ1-1
v_gene: TRBV28
abundance: .
CDR3nt: TGTGCCAGCAGCCTTGACACGAACACTGAAGCTTTCTTT
CDR3aa: CASSLDTNTEAFF

d_gene: .
j_gene: TRBJ2-3
v_gene: TRBV19
abundance: .
CDR3nt: TGTGCCACCTCTCAAAGCGGACTTGGCGCAGATACGCAGTATTTT
CDR3aa: CATSQSGLGADTQYF

d_gene: .
j_gene: TRBJ1-1
v_gene: TRBV11-2
abundance: .
CDR3nt: TGTGCCAGCAGTCGACAGACAGTTGCAGCAGAAGCTTTCTTT
CDR3aa: CASSRQTVAAEAFF

d_gene: .
j_gene: TRBJ1-2
v_gene: TRBV4-2
abundance: .
CDR3nt: TGTGCCAGCAGCCTGCAGGGGCTCTATGGCTACACCTTC
CDR3aa: CASSLQGLYGYTF

d_gene: TRBD1
j_gene: TRBJ1-2
v_gene: TRBV7-9
abundance: .
CDR3nt: TGTGCCAGCAGCTCCATTATGACAGGGACGACGTATGGCTACACCTTC
CDR3aa: CASSSIMTGTTYGYTF

d_gene: .
j_gene: TRBJ1-4
v_gene: TRBV6-5
abundance: few
CDR3nt: TGTGCCAGCAGTCTGCGGGGTAATGAAAAACTGTTTTTT
CDR3aa: CASSLRGNEKLFF

d_gene: TRBD1
j_gene: TRBJ1-6
v_gene: TRBV7-9
abundance: .
CDR3nt: TGTGCCAGCAGCTCTACCCGCGGACAGGGGAGTAATTCACCCCTCCACTTT
CDR3aa: CASSSTRGQGSNSPLHF

d_gene: TRBD1
j_gene: TRBJ1-5
v_gene: TRBV5-6
abundance: .
CDR3nt: TGTGCCAGCAGCTATTTCCAGGGGGGCGGTCAGCCCCAGCATTTT
CDR3aa: CASSYFQGGGQPQHF

d_gene: .
j_gene: TRBJ1-4
v_gene: TRBV12-3/TRBV12-4
abundance: .
CDR3nt: TGTGCCAGCAGCCCCCACGGGGTTGAAAAACTGTTTTTT
CDR3aa: CASSPHGVEKLFF

d_gene: TRBD2
j_gene: TRBJ2-3
v_gene: TRBV6-1
abundance: once
CDR3nt: TGTGCCAGCAGTGAATTATTACTAGCGGGGGTGCTGAGCACAGATACGCAGTATTTT
CDR3aa: CASSELLLAGVLSTDTQYF

d_gene: .
j_gene: TRBJ2-7
v_gene: TRBV7-2
abundance: .
CDR3nt: TGTGCCAGCAGCTTATATGGACAGACTTTATACGAGCAGTACTTC
CDR3aa: CASSLYGQTLYEQYF

d_gene: .
j_gene: TRBJ1-5
v_gene: TRBV12-3/TRBV12-4
abundance: .
CDR3nt: TGTGCCAGCAGTGAGTACAGGGATCAGCCCCAGCATTTT
CDR3aa: CASSEYRDQPQHF